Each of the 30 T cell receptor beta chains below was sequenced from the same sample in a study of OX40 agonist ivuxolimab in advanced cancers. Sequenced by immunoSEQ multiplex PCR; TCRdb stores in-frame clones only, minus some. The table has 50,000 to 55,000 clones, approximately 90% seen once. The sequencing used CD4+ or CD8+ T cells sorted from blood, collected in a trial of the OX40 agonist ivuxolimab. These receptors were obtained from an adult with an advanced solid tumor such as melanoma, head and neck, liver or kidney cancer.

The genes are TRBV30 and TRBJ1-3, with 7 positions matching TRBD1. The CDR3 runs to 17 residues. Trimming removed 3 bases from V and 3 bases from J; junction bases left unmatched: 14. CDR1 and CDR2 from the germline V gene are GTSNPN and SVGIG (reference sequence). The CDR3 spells CAWRHLAGGHLGNTIYF. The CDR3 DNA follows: TGTGCCTGGAGACACCTAGCAGGGGGGCACCTTGGAAACACCATATATTTT.

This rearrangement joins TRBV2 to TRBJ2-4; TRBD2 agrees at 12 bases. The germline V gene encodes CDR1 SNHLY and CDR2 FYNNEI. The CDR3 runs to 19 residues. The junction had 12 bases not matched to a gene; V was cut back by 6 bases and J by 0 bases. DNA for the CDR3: TGTGCCAGCAGGAGTACTAGCGGGGGGCCCCATTTAGCCAAAAACATTCAGTACTTC. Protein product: CASRSTSGGPHLAKNIQYF.

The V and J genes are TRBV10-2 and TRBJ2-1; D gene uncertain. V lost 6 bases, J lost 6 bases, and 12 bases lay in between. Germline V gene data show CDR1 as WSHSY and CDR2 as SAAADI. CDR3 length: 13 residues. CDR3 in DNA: TGCGCCAGCAGGCCGGCCAACAGCAATGAGCAGTTCTTC. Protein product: CASRPANSNEQFF.

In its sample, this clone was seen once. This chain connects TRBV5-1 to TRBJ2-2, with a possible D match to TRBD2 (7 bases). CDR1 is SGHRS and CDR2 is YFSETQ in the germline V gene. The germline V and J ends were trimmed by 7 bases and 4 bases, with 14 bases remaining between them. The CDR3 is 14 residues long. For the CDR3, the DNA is TGCGCCAGCGCCGGAGGGGGGGTCACCGGGGAGCTGTTTTTT. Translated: CASAGGGVTGELFF.

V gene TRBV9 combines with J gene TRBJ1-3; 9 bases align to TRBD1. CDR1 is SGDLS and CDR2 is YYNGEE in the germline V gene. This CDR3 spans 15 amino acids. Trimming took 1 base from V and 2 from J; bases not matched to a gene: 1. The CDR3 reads CASSVRTGAGNTIYF. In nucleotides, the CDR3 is TGTGCCAGCAGCGTAAGGACAGGGGCTGGAAACACCATATATTTT.

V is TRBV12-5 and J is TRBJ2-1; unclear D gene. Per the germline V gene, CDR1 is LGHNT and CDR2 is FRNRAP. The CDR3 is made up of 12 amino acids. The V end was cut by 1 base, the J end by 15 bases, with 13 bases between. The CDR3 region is CASGLGLGIGFF. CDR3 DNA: TGTGCTAGTGGTTTGGGGTTGGGAATAGGGTTCTTC.

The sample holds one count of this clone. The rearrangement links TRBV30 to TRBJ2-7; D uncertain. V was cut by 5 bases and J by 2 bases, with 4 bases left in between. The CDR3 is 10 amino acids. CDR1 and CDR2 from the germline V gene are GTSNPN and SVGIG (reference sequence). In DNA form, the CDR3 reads TGTGCCTGGGGTACCTACGAGCAGTACTTC. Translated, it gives CAWGTYEQYF.

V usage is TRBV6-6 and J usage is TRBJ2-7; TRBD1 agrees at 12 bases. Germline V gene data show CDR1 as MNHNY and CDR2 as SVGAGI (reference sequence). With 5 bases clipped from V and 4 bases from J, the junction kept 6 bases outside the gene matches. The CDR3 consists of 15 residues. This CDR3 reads CASSPRDRGLYEQYF. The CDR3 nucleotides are TGTGCCAGCAGTCCGCGGGACAGGGGGCTTTACGAGCAGTACTTC.

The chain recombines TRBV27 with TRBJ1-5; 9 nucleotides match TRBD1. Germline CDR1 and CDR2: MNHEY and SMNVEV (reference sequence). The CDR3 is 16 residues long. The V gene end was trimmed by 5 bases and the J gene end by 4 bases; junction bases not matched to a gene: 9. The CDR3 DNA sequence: TGTGCCAGCAGTGAACAGGGGGCCGGGAGGAATCAGCCCCAGCATTTT. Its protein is CASSEQGAGRNQPQHF.

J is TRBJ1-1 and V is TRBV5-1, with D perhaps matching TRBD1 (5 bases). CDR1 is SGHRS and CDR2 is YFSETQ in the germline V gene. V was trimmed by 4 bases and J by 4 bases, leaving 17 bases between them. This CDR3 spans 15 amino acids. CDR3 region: CASSLEKSGGTEAFF. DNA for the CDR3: TGCGCCAGCAGCCTGGAAAAGAGCGGGGGCACTGAAGCTTTCTTT. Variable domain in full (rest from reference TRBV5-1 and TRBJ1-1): KAGVTQTPRYLIKTRGQQVTLSCSPISGHRSVSWYQQTPGQGLQFLFEYFSETQRNKGNFPGRFSGRQFSNSRSEMNVSTLELGDSALYLCASSLEKSGGTEAFFGQGTRLTVV.

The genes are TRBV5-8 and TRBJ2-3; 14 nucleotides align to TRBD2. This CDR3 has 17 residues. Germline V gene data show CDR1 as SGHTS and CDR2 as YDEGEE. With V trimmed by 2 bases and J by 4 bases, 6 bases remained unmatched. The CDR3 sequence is CASSFPRGLAGADTQYF. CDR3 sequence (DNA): TGTGCCAGCAGCTTCCCGAGGGGACTAGCGGGAGCAGATACGCAGTATTTT.

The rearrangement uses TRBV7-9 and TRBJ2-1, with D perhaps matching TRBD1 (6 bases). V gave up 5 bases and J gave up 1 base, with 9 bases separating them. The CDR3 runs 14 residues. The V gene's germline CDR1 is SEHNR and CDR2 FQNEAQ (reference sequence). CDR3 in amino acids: CASSPQGSYNEQFF. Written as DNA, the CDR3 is TGTGCCAGCAGCCCACAGGGATCCTACAATGAGCAGTTCTTC.

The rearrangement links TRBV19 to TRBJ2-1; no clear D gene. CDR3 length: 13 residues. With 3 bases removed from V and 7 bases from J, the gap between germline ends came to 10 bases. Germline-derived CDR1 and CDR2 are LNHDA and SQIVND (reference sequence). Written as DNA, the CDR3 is TGTGCCAGTAGTATTAACAGATATAATGAGCAGTTCTTC. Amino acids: CASSINRYNEQFF. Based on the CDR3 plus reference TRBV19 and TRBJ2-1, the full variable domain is DGGITQSPKYLFRKEGQNVTLSCEQNLNHDAMYWYRQDPGQGLRLIYYSQIVNDFQKGDIAEGYSVSREKKESFPLTVTSAQKNPTAFYLCASSINRYNEQFFGPGTRLTVL.

The CDR3 DNA sequence: TGTGCCAGCAGCCTGAACAGGGGGCCCTACGAGCAGTACTTC. It codes for CASSLNRGPYEQYF. The chain combines TRBV14 with TRBJ2-7, with 9 nucleotides matching TRBD1. With 4 bases clipped from V and 2 bases from J, the junction kept 3 bases outside the gene matches. Germline V lookup: CDR1 SGHDN, CDR2 FVKESK. This CDR3 has 14 amino acids. Complete variable domain (other parts from reference TRBV14 and TRBJ2-7): EAGVTQFPSHSVIEKGQTVTLRCDPISGHDNLYWYRRVMGKEIKFLLHFVKESKQDESGMPNNRFLAERTGGTYSTLKVQPAELEDSGVYFCASSLNRGPYEQYFGPGTRLTVT.

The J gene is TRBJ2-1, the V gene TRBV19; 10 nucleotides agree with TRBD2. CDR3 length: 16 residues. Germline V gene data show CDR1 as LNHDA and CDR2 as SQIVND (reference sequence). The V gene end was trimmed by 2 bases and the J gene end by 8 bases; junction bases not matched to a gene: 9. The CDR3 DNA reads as TGTGCCAGTAGTATAAGGCGGAGCGGGAGGGCCGATGAGCAGTTCTTC. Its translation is CASSIRRSGRADEQFF.

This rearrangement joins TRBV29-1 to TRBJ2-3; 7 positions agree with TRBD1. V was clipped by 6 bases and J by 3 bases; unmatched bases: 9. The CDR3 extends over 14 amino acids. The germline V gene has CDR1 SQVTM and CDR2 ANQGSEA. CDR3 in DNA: TGCAGCGTCCCGGACAGGAGAGGGACAGATACGCAGTATTTT. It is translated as CSVPDRRGTDTQYF.

CDR3 DNA: TGTGCCAGCAGATCAGGGGGGAATGAGCAGTTCTTC. This encodes CASRSGGNEQFF. The chain carries TRBV6-1 and TRBJ2-1, with a possible D match to TRBD1 (7 bases). V dropped 6 bases and J dropped 7 bases, with 10 bases sitting between them. The CDR3 sequence is 12 residues long. Germline CDR1 MNHNS, CDR2 SASEGT.

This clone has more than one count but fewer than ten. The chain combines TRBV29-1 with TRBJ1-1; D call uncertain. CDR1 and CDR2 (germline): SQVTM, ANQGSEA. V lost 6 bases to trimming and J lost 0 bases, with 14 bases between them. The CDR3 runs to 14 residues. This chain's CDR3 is CSVGAWALNTEAFF. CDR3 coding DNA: TGCAGCGTCGGAGCCTGGGCCCTGAACACTGAAGCTTTCTTT.

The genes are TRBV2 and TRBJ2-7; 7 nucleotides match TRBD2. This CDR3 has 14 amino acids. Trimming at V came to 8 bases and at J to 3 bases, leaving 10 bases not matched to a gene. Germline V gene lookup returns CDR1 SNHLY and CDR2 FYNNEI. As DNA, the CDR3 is TGTGCCAGCTGCCTAAGCGGGGCTATCTACGAGCAGTACTTC. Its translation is CASCLSGAIYEQYF.

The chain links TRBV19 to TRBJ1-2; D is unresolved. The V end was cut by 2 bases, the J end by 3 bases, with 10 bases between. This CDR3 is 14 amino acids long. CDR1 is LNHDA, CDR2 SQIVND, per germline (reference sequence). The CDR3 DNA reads TGTGCCAGTAGTATACGCAATTCGGACTATGGCTACACCTTC. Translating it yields CASSIRNSDYGYTF.

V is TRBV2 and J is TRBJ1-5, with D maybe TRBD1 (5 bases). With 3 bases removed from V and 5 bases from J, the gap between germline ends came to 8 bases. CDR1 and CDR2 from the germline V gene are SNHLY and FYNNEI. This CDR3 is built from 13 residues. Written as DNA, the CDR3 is TGTGCCAGCAGTGAGACAGCGGATCAGCCCCAGCATTTT. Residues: CASSETADQPQHF.

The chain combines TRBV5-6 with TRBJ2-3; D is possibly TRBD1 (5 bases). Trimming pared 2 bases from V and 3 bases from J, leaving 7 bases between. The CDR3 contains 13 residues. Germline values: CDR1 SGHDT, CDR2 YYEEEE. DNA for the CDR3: TGTGCCAGCAGCTTTTCAGGGACAGATACGCAGTATTTT. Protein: CASSFSGTDTQYF.

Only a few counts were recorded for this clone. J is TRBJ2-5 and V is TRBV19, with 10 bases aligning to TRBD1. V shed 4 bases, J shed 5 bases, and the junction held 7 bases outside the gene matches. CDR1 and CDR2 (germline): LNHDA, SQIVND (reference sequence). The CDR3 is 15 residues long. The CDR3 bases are TGTGCCAGTAGTACTCGACAGGGGGCGAGGGAGACCCAGTACTTC. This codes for CASSTRQGARETQYF.

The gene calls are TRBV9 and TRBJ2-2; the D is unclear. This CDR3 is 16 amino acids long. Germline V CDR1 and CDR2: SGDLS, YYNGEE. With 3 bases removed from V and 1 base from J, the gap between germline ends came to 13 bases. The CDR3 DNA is TGTGCCAGCAGCGCATCCTCGGCTGGGAACACCGGGGAGCTGTTTTTT. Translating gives CASSASSAGNTGELFF. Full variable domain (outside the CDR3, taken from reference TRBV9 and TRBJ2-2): DSGVTQTPKHLITATGQRVTLRCSPRSGDLSVYWYQQSLDQGLQFLIQYYNGEERAKGNILERFSAQQFPDLHSELNLSSLELGDSALYFCASSASSAGNTGELFFGEGSRLTVL.

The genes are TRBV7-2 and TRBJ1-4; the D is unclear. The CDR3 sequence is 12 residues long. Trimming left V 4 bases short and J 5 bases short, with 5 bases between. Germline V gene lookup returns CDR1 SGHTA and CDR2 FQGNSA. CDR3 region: CASSSRNEKLFF. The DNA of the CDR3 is TGTGCCAGCAGCTCGAGGAATGAAAAACTGTTTTTT.

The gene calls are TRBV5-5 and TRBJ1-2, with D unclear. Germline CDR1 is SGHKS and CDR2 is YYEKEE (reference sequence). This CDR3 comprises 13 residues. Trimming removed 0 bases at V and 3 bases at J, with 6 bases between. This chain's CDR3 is CASSLVGDYGYTF. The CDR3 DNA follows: TGTGCCAGCAGCTTGGTCGGTGACTATGGCTACACCTTC.

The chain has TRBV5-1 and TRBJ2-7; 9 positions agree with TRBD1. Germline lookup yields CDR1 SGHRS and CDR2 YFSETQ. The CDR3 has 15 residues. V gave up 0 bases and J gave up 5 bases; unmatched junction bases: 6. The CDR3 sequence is CASSLGGQGTHEQYF. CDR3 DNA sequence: TGCGCCAGCAGCTTGGGGGGACAGGGTACCCACGAGCAGTACTTC.

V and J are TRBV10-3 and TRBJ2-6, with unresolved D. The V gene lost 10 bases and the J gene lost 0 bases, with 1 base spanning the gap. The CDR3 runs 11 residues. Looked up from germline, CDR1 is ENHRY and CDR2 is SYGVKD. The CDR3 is CASSGANVLTF. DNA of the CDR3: TGTGCCAGCTCTGGGGCCAACGTCCTGACTTTC.

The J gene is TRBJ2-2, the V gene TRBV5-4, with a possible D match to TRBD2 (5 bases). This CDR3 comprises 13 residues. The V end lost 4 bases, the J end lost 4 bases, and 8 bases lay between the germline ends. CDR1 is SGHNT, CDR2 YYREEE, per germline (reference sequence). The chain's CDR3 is CASSGLVTGELFF. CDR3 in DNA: TGTGCCAGCAGCGGACTGGTCACCGGGGAGCTGTTTTTT.

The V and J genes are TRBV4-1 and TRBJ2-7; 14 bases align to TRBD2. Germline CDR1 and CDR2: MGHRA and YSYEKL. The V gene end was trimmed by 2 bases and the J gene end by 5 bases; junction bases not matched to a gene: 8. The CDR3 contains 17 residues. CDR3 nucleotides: TGCGCCAGCAGCCAACCGAGACTAGCGGGAGGGAGCGACGAGCAGTACTTC. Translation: CASSQPRLAGGSDEQYF.